The present T cell receptor beta chain was sequenced within a study of T cell repertoires in cytomegalovirus infection. Study details: Public TCR beta signature analysis indicated the presence of both CMV infection and matching HLA type.

TCRdb re-analysed the reads in MiXCR, keeping a single row per CDR3 protein. The table lists roughly 990,000 distinct CDR3 sequences, roughly 30% of them singletons. The table lists this clonotype with many counts. The antigen is unknown. General study results and limits: It was HLA-C-restricted CMV-specific TCR beta clonotypes that dominated the response ex vivo.

Deletions cut 5 bases from V and 4 bases from J, with 6 bases between. The CDR3 runs 13 residues. Germline V gives CDR1 SGHVS, CDR2 FNYEAQ. The sample here was cultured CD8+ T cells from PBMCs, taken from culture after CMV antigen stimulation. The gene calls are TRBV7-6 and TRBJ2-6, with D possibly being TRBD1 (5 bases). The TCR was taken from a human donor in good health (CMV status not recorded). Some clones in this sample may be carry-over from other donors' samples. CDR3 protein: CASSRGGANVLTF. The DNA for the CDR3 is TGTGCCAGCAGCAGGGGAGGGGCCAACGTCCTGACTTTC.